This T cell receptor beta chain appears in the sequencing data of a study of blood T cells in healthy people across ages. The use of a sample-barcoded 5' primer and a J-beta primer mix characterized a second PCR of roughly 7 to 12 cycles. TCRdb re-derived calls from the 5' RACE reads in MiXCR, one entry per CDR3 protein. The sample lists 750,000 to 1,000,000 distinct CDR3 sequences, 25% to 35% seen once, with 10% in the top ten. On this clonotype: The junction differs from germline at one of its ends, possibly a read error.

The CDR3 length is 16 residues. Germline loops: CDR1 LGHNA, CDR2 YSLEER. These data were also reused for a study on T cells of mothers and their children. That paper notes: The people who donated were a few healthy Caucasian mothers and their six children.

Sequences were obtained from blood. J is TRBJ1-4 and V is TRBV4-3; D remains ambiguous. This clonotype was sampled from a woman aged 40 to 49 in good health. The CDR3 region has the DNA TGCGCCAGCAGCCAAGGTTTTAACGGCCCTAAGGAAAAACTGTTTTTT. Its protein is CASSQGFNGPKEKLFF.